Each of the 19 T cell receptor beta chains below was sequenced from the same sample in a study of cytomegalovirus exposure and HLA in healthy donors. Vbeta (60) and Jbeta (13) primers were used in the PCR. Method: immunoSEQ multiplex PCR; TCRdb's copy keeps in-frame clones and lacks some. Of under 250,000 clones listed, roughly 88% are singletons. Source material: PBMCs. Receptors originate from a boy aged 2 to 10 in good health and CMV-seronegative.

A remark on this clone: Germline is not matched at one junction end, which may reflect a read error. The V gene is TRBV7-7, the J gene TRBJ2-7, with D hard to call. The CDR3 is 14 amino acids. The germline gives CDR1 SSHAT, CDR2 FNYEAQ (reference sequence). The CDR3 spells CASSLSPGDYEQYF. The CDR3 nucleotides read TGTGCTAGCAGCTTAAGTCCCGGAGACTACGAGCAGTACTTC.

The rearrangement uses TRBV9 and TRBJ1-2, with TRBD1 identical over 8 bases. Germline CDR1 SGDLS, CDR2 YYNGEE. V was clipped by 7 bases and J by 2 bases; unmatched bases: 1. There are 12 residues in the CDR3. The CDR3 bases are TGTGCCAGCCACAGGGGGAACTATGGCTACACCTTC. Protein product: CASHRGNYGYTF.

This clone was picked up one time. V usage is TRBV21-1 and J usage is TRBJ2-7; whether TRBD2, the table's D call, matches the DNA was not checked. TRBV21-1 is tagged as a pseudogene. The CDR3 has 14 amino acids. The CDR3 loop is CASSKGGGSYEQYF. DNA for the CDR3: TGTGCCAGCAGCAAAGGGGGGGGATCCTACGAGCAGTACTTC.

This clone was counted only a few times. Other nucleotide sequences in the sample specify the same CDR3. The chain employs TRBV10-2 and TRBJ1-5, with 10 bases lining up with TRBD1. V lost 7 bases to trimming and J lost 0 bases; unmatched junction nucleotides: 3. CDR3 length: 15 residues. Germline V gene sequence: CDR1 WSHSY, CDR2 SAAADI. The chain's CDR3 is CASKGTGDSNQPQHF. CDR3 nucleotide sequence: TGCGCCAGCAAGGGGACAGGGGATAGCAATCAGCCCCAGCATTTT.

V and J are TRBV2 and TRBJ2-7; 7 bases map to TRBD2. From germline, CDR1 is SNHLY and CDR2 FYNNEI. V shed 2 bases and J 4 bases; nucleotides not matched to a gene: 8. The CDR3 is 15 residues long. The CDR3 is CASSESLLAEYEQYF. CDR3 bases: TGTGCCAGCAGTGAATCTCTGCTAGCGGAATACGAGCAGTACTTC.

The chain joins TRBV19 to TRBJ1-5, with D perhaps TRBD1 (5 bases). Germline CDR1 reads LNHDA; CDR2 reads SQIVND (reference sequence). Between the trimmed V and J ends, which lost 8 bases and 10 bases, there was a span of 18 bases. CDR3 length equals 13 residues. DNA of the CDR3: TGTGCCAGTCCCCCAACGGACACTTTTCCCCAGCATTTT. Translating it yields CASPPTDTFPQHF.

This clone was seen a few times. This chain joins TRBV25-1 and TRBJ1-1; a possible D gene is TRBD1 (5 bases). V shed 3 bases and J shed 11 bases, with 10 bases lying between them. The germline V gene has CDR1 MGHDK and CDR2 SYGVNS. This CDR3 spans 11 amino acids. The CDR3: CASSDTGGAFF. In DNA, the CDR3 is TGTGCCAGCAGTGATACAGGTGGGGCTTTCTTT.

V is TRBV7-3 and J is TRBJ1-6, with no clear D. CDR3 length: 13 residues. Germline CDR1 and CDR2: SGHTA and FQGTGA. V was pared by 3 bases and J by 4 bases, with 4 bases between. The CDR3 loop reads CASSLAYNSPLHF. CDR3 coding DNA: TGTGCCAGCAGCTTGGCTTATAATTCACCCCTCCACTTT.

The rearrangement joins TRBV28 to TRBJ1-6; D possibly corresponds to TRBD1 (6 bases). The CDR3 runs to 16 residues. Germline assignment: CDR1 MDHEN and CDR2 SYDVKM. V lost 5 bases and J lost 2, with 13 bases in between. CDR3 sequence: CASSGQRTAYNSPLHF. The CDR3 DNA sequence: TGTGCCAGCAGTGGCCAAAGGACAGCCTATAATTCACCCCTCCACTTT.

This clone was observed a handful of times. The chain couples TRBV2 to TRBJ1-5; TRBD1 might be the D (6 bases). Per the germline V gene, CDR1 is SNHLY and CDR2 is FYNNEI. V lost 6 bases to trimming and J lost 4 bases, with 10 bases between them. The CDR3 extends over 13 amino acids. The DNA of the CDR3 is TGTGCCAGCAGGAGGACAGTTAATCAGCCCCAGCATTTT. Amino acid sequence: CASRRTVNQPQHF.

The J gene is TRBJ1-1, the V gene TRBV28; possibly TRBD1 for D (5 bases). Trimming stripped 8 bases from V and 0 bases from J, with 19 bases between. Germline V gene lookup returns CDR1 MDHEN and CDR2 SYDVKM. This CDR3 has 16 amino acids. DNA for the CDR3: TGTGCCAGCGTCGCCCAGCGGGGGAGGTTGAACACTGAAGCTTTCTTT. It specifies CASVAQRGRLNTEAFF.

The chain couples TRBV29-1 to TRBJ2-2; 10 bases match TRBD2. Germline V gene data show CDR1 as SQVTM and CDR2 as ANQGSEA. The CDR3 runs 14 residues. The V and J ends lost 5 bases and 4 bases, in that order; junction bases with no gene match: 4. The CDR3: CSVTSGVLTGELFF. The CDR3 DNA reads TGCAGCGTTACTAGCGGGGTGCTCACCGGGGAGCTGTTTTTT.

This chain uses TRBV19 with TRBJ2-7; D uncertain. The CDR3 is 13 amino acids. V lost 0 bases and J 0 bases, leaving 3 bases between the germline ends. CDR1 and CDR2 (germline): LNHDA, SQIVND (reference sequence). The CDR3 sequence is CASSIEYSYEQYF. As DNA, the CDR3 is TGTGCCAGTAGTATAGAGTACTCCTACGAGCAGTACTTC. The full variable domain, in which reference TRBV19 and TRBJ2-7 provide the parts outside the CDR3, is DGGITQSPKYLFRKEGQNVTLSCEQNLNHDAMYWYRQDPGQGLRLIYYSQIVNDFQKGDIAEGYSVSREKKESFPLTVTSAQKNPTAFYLCASSIEYSYEQYFGPGTRLTVT.

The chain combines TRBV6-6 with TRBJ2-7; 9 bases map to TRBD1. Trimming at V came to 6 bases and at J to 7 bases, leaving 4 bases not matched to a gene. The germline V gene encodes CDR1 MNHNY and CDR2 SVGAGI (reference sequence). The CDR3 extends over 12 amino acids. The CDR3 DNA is TGTGCCAGCAGAGACGGGACAGGGGAGCAGTACTTC. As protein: CASRDGTGEQYF.

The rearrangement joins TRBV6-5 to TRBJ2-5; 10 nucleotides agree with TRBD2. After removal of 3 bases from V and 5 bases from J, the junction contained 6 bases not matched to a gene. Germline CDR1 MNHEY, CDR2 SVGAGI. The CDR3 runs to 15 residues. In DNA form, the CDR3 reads TGTGCCAGCAGTTATGATACTAGCGGGATTGAGACCCAGTACTTC. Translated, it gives CASSYDTSGIETQYF.

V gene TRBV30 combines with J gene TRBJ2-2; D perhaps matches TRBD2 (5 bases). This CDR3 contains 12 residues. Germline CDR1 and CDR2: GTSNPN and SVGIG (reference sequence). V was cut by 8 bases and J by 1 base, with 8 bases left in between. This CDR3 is CAAGGNTGELFF. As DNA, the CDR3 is TGTGCCGCCGGAGGGAACACCGGGGAGCTGTTTTTT.

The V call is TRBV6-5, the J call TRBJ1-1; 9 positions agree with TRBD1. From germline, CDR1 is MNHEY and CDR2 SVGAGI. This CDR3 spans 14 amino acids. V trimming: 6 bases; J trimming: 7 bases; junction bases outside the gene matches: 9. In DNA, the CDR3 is TGTGCCAGCAGAGGCGGGACAGGGAAGGGTGAAGCTTTCTTT. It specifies CASRGGTGKGEAFF.

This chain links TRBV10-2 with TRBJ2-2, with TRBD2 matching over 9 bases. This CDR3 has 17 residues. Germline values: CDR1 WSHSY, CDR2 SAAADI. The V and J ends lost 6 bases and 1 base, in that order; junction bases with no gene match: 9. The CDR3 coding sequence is TGCGCCAGCAGGGAGCTGGCTAGCGGGATGAACACCGGGGAGCTGTTTTTT. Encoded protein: CASRELASGMNTGELFF.

The CDR3 region is CASSAAGGWITEAFF. CDR3 nucleotide sequence: TGTGCCAGCAGCGCCGCCGGGGGTTGGATCACTGAAGCTTTCTTT. The gene calls are TRBV7-6 and TRBJ1-1; a possible D gene is TRBD1 (5 bases). This CDR3 contains 15 residues. Germline CDR1 and CDR2: SGHVS and FNYEAQ. Trimming removed 5 bases at V and 4 bases at J, with 17 bases between. The whole variable domain, filled in from reference TRBV7-6 and TRBJ1-1, reads GAGVSQSPRYKVTKRGQDVALRCDPISGHVSLYWYRQALGQGPEFLTYFNYEAQQDKSGLPNDRFSAERPEGSISTLTIQRTEQRDSAMYRCASSAAGGWITEAFFGQGTRLTVV.